These 16 T cell receptor beta chains were all obtained from the same sample, sequenced in a study of CD8 T cells in ankylosing spondylitis. Points from the study as a whole: Typical of ankylosing spondylitis blood, it appeared, was a TCR beta motif of under 10 highly homologous variants.

The antigens these receptors bind are not known. TCRdb analysed the 5' RACE reads with MiXCR anew, one entry per CDR3 protein. The data contain 470,000 or so distinct CDR3 sequences, 25% to 30% of them singletons. Material for sequencing was blood, either unsorted or a sorted T cell fraction (not recorded which). These receptors originate from a male donor with ankylosing spondylitis.

This clonotype was picked up a small number of times. The gene calls are TRBV7-2 and TRBJ2-7, with 12 bases fitting TRBD2. The V gene end was trimmed by 4 bases and the J gene end by 0 bases; junction bases not matched to a gene: 4. This CDR3 region has 16 residues. Germline CDR1 is SGHTA and CDR2 is FQGNSA. In DNA form, the CDR3 reads TGTGCCAGCAGCTCTCCTAGCGGGAGGGACTCCTACGAGCAGTACTTC. Its translation: CASSSPSGRDSYEQYF.

This clonotype occurred a few times. The chain is built from TRBV7-2 and TRBJ2-1; 10 bases align to TRBD2. There are 16 residues in the CDR3. Germline CDR1 SGHTA, CDR2 FQGNSA. The V and J ends lost 3 bases and 5 bases, in that order; junction bases with no gene match: 7. The CDR3 region has the DNA TGTGCCAGCAGCTTGGGTAGCGGGAGGCACGACAATGAGCAGTTCTTC. It encodes CASSLGSGRHDNEQFF.

The rearrangement uses TRBV20-1 and TRBJ1-4; D is undetermined. Germline loops: CDR1 DFQATT, CDR2 SNEGSKA (reference sequence). Trimming stripped 2 bases from V and 0 bases from J, with 13 bases between. The CDR3 runs to 16 residues. The DNA for the CDR3 is TGCAGTGCTAGACCCGACTGGGGTGCAACTAATGAAAAACTGTTTTTT. Translation gives CSARPDWGATNEKLFF.

The rearrangement links TRBV12-3 or TRBV12-4 to TRBJ2-3; D gene ambiguous. V was clipped by 1 base and J by 2 bases, with 10 bases between them. The CDR3 consists of 15 residues. CDR3 amino acids: CASSLGPRSTDTQYF. In DNA form, the CDR3 reads TGTGCCAGCAGTTTAGGGCCACGCTCCACAGATACGCAGTATTTT.

Only a few counts were recorded for this clonotype. The chain is built from TRBV10-2 and TRBJ1-6; 8 bases are shared with TRBD1. Germline values: CDR1 WSHSY, CDR2 SAAADI. Germline trimming cut 7 bases from V and 8 bases from J; bases unmatched to any gene: 16. The CDR3 has 17 amino acids. CDR3 sequence reads: CASIITGGSDIDSPLHF. The CDR3 DNA sequence: TGCGCCAGCATCATCACAGGGGGGTCTGATATAGATTCACCCCTCCACTTT.

The chain combines TRBV12-3 or TRBV12-4 with TRBJ2-1; D is ambiguous. The CDR3 length is 13 residues. V was cut by 7 bases and J by 3 bases, with 10 bases left in between. CDR3 amino acids: CASTSGFYNEQFF. DNA for the CDR3: TGTGCCAGCACCTCAGGATTCTACAATGAGCAGTTCTTC.

V and J are TRBV20-1 and TRBJ1-5; no definite D call. Germline V gene data show CDR1 as DFQATT and CDR2 as SNEGSKA (reference sequence). The V gene lost 3 bases and the J gene lost 5 bases, with 17 bases spanning the gap. This CDR3 has 15 amino acids. CDR3 nucleotide sequence: TGCAGTGCTAGTCCCGCGTTCGAATCGTATCAGCCCCAGCATTTT. Amino acid sequence: CSASPAFESYQPQHF.

The gene calls are TRBV11-1 and TRBJ2-2; 13 bases match TRBD2. This CDR3 has 18 residues. The J segment lost 3 bases and the V segment lost 6 bases, leaving 10 bases of the junction unmatched. Germline CDR1 reads SGHAT; CDR2 reads FQDESV (reference sequence). The chain's CDR3 is CASRFGLAGVLDTGELFF. The DNA for the CDR3 is TGTGCCAGCAGATTCGGACTAGCGGGAGTGTTGGACACCGGGGAGCTGTTTTTT.

The rearrangement uses TRBV5-1 and TRBJ2-5; TRBD1 agrees at 7 bases. The junction had 11 bases not matched to a gene; V was cut back by 4 bases and J by 5 bases. The CDR3 runs 15 residues. Germline V lookup: CDR1 SGHRS, CDR2 YFSETQ. The CDR3 DNA sequence: TGCGCCAGCAGCAGGGCGACAGGGCTGGAGGAGACCCAGTACTTC. It specifies CASSRATGLEETQYF.

This clonotype showed up just a few times. The CDR3 DNA sequence: TGTGCCAGCAGTGCGGACTTTGCAGGTGGCTACACCTTC. It encodes CASSADFAGGYTF. The genes are TRBV2 and TRBJ1-2; D gene ambiguous. CDR3 length equals 13 residues. Trimming removed 4 bases at V and 7 bases at J, with 13 bases between. Looked up from germline, CDR1 is SNHLY and CDR2 is FYNNEI.

This clonotype was observed at least ten times. The chain couples TRBV7-9 to TRBJ1-5, with D unclear. The V gene lost 2 bases and the J gene lost 5 bases, with 4 bases spanning the gap. The CDR3 extends over 12 amino acids. Germline CDR1 is SEHNR and CDR2 is FQNEAQ (reference sequence). In nucleotides, the CDR3 is TGTGCCAGCAGCTTAACAGATCAGCCCCAGCATTTT. As protein: CASSLTDQPQHF.

This clonotype was observed many times. J is TRBJ2-3 and V is TRBV24-1, with D unclear. The germline gives CDR1 KGHDR, CDR2 SFDVKD. The length of the CDR3 is 16 residues. The V end was cut by 4 bases, the J end by 3 bases, with 16 bases between. DNA for the CDR3: TGTGCCACCAGTGACGACTCCCCGAAAAATACAGATACGCAGTATTTT. As protein: CATSDDSPKNTDTQYF.

The chain carries TRBV24-1 and TRBJ2-1, with 8 bases that match TRBD1. The ends lost 5 bases at V and 15 bases at J; junction bases unmatched: 17. This CDR3 is built from 15 residues. CDR1 and CDR2 from the germline V gene are KGHDR and SFDVKD. The CDR3, as DNA: TGTGCCACCAGTGTGTCGGGCAGGGGACAGGTTAATCGGTTCTTC. It codes for CATSVSGRGQVNRFF.

The chain recombines TRBV14 with TRBJ1-1, with D uncertain. The V and J ends lost 3 bases and 0 bases respectively, with 8 bases between them. The CDR3 has 14 amino acids. In germline, CDR1 is SGHDN, CDR2 FVKESK. CDR3 coding DNA: TGTGCCAGCAGCCATCGGGGATTGAACACTGAAGCTTTCTTT. Its translation: CASSHRGLNTEAFF.

The chain links TRBV5-6 to TRBJ2-7; 8 bases are a match to TRBD1. The CDR3 is 14 residues long. The V and J ends lost 4 bases and 5 bases, in that order; junction bases with no gene match: 8. The germline CDR1 and CDR2 sequences are SGHDT and YYEEEE. CDR3 nucleotide sequence: TGTGCCAGCAGCCCAACAGGGGGGAGTCACGAGCAGTACGTC. This translates into CASSPTGGSHEQYV.

This clonotype has only a few counts. The V and J genes are TRBV20-1 and TRBJ2-1, with D perhaps TRBD1 or TRBD2 (5 bases each). Germline V gene sequence: CDR1 DFQATT, CDR2 SNEGSKA (reference sequence). The CDR3 runs to 16 residues. Trimming took 2 bases from V and 1 from J, leaving 15 bases between them. The CDR3 coding sequence is TGCAGTGCTAGAACGTTACTAGGGGCTTCCTACAATGAGCAGTTCTTC. Amino acids: CSARTLLGASYNEQFF.